This T cell receptor beta chain emerged from a study of T cells in Graves' hyperthyroidism and ophthalmopathy. Study-wide findings and caveats: The model identified upcoming ophthalmopathy a median about 7.1 months ahead of onset.

Amplification of TCR beta CDR3 regions was performed using RNA transcripts as template. The TCR CDR3 was amplified in a first-round RT-PCR using the HTBI primer set. TCRdb called the multiplex PCR reads again in MiXCR, with one record for every CDR3 protein. The sample yields 100,000 to 130,000 distinct CDR3 sequences, 16% seen once. No ophthalmopathy progression within 18 months constituted stable Graves' hyperthyroidism. Patients showing uncontrolled infection, other autoimmune disease, pregnancy or lactation were ineligible. Diagnosis rested on symptoms, serum thyroxine and TRAb, thyroid ultrasound, and orbital computed tomography. This clonotype was seen at least ten times. The target antigen is unknown. Unmatched junction bases numbered 10, after V lost 0 bases and J lost 3 bases. Germline V gene data show CDR1 as DFQATT and CDR2 as SNEGSKA (reference sequence). The CDR3 consists of 17 residues.

The specimen was blood. The sequence was obtained from a woman aged 45-59 years with Graves' hyperthyroidism. This rearrangement joins TRBV20-1 to TRBJ2-2; TRBD1 matches 7 bases. Written as DNA, the CDR3 is TGCAGTGCTAGAGACCCACGCCTTGGGACAGACACCGGGGAGCTGTTTTTT. It translates to CSARDPRLGTDTGELFF.